These 25 T cell receptor beta chains share one sample of origin, sequenced in a study of OX40 agonist ivuxolimab in advanced cancers. TCRdb's copy holds only in-frame clones and misses some; the assay was immunoSEQ multiplex PCR. This sample yields approximately 60,000 clones, of which over 80% are seen a single time; roughly 3.3% belongs to the top ten. Source: CD4+ or CD8+ T cells sorted from blood, taken in a trial of the OX40 agonist ivuxolimab. These receptor sequences come from an adult with an advanced solid tumor such as melanoma, head and neck, liver or kidney cancer.

The chain combines TRBV18 with TRBJ2-1, with 7 bases that match TRBD2. Trimming took 2 bases from V and 4 from J; bases not matched to a gene: 8. The V gene's germline CDR1 is KGHSH and CDR2 LQKENI. The CDR3 contains 16 residues. CDR3 sequence: CASSPGGGLTYNEQFF. As DNA, the CDR3 is TGTGCCAGCTCACCAGGGGGGGGACTAACATACAATGAGCAGTTCTTC.

V is TRBV5-8 and J is TRBJ1-5; 7 bases fit TRBD1. The germline gives CDR1 SGHTS, CDR2 YDEGEE. With V trimmed by 0 bases and J by 3 bases, 3 bases remained unmatched. This CDR3 spans 15 amino acids. The CDR3 sequence is CASSLGQGFNQPQHF. The CDR3 DNA reads as TGTGCCAGCAGCTTGGGACAGGGCTTCAATCAGCCCCAGCATTTT.

This clone was seen more than once but under ten times. V is TRBV27 and J is TRBJ1-3; D is unclear. The germline V gene has CDR1 MNHEY and CDR2 SMNVEV (reference sequence). The CDR3 loop spans 13 amino acids. V gave up 4 bases and J gave up 0 bases, with 4 bases separating them. This chain's CDR3 is CASSSNSGNTIYF. CDR3 sequence (DNA): TGTGCCAGCAGTTCGAACTCTGGAAACACCATATATTTT.

CDR3 residues: CASSYTGLPNEQFF. In DNA form, the CDR3 reads TGTGCCAGCAGTTACACCGGACTCCCAAATGAGCAGTTCTTC. The V gene is TRBV6-5, the J gene TRBJ2-1; D is perhaps TRBD2 (5 bases). Between the trimmed V and J ends, which lost 2 bases and 7 bases, there was a span of 12 bases. This CDR3 contains 14 residues. CDR1 and CDR2 (germline): MNHEY, SVGAGI.

The V and J genes are TRBV15 and TRBJ1-2, with TRBD1 identical over 11 bases. Germline CDR1 LNHNV, CDR2 YYDKDF (reference sequence). CDR3 length equals 13 residues. V gave up 5 bases and J gave up 8 bases; unmatched junction bases: 4. CDR3 region: CATSLGTGGGYTF. Here the CDR3 DNA reads TGTGCCACCAGCCTAGGGACAGGGGGAGGCTACACCTTC.

The genes are TRBV28 and TRBJ1-1; no reliable D call. Germline CDR1 reads MDHEN; CDR2 reads SYDVKM. The CDR3 length is 15 residues. V gave up 2 bases and J gave up 1 base, with 11 bases separating them. DNA for the CDR3: TGTGCCAGCAGTTTAACCCCCCCCGAGAACACTGAAGCTTTCTTT. This sequence encodes CASSLTPPENTEAFF.

This chain's CDR3 is CASSSTATGLNTEAFF. The CDR3 DNA sequence: TGCGCCAGCAGCTCCACCGCGACAGGCCTGAACACTGAAGCTTTCTTT. This chain uses TRBV5-1 with TRBJ1-1, with TRBD1 as a possible D gene (6 bases). Germline V gene sequence: CDR1 SGHRS, CDR2 YFSETQ. The CDR3 length is 16 residues. V lost 3 bases and J 0 bases, leaving 15 bases between the germline ends.

The gene calls are TRBV14 and TRBJ2-7; either TRBD1 or TRBD2 may fit D (5 bases each). With 2 bases removed from V and 5 bases from J, the gap between germline ends came to 19 bases. Germline V gives CDR1 SGHDN, CDR2 FVKESK. The CDR3 contains 16 residues. CDR3 residues: CASSQRGAGRLDEQYF. The CDR3 DNA reads TGTGCCAGCAGCCAAAGAGGGGCAGGCCGCCTTGACGAGCAGTACTTC.

The table lists this clone with a count of one. The chain links TRBV2 to TRBJ2-7; 10 bases fit TRBD1. V trimming: 3 bases; J trimming: 3 bases; junction bases outside the gene matches: 5. Per the germline V gene, CDR1 is SNHLY and CDR2 is FYNNEI. The CDR3 is 15 amino acids. The CDR3 region has the DNA TGTGCCAGCAGTGAGAGACAGGGGGCTATCTACGAGCAGTACTTC. Protein: CASSERQGAIYEQYF. The variable domain in full, with the rest retrieved from reference TRBV2 and TRBJ2-7, is EPEVTQTPSHQVTQMGQEVILRCVPISNHLYFYWYRQILGQKVEFLVSFYNNEISEKSEIFDDQFSVERPDGSNFTLKIRSTKLEDSAMYFCASSERQGAIYEQYFGPGTRLTVT.

A single count supports this clone. The genes are TRBV7-4 and TRBJ1-4; TRBD1 is a possible D gene (5 bases). The V gene's germline CDR1 is SGHVT and CDR2 SQSDAQ. V was pared by 4 bases and J by 2 bases, with 8 bases between. This CDR3 contains 14 residues. The CDR3 loop is CASSSGTTNEKLFF. The CDR3, as DNA: TGTGCCAGCAGCTCAGGGACGACTAATGAAAAACTGTTTTTT.

The genes are TRBV10-2 and TRBJ1-1, with D uncertain. Germline V gene lookup returns CDR1 WSHSY and CDR2 SAAADI. The CDR3 extends over 11 amino acids. Trimming removed 3 bases from V and 9 bases from J, with 8 bases in between. In DNA form, the CDR3 reads TGCGCCAGCAGTGATTACGCCCAAGCTTTCTTT. Amino acid sequence: CASSDYAQAFF.

This rearrangement joins TRBV23-1 to TRBJ1-2, with D tentatively TRBD1 (6 bases). TRBV23-1 is an open reading frame, and its role is uncertain. Trimming took off 0 bases at V and 2 bases at J, with 10 bases between the two ends. This CDR3 region has 15 residues. Here the CDR3 reads CASSQSGQGNYGYTF. The DNA of the CDR3 is TGCGCCAGCAGTCAATCTGGGCAGGGGAACTATGGCTACACCTTC.

V is TRBV30 and J is TRBJ1-6; 7 bases align to TRBD1. The CDR3 extends over 13 amino acids. Germline CDR1 reads GTSNPN; CDR2 reads SVGIG (reference sequence). V was clipped by 8 bases and J by 3 bases; unmatched bases: 4. CDR3 region: CASGTDYNSPLHF. The CDR3 DNA follows: TGTGCCAGCGGGACAGACTATAATTCACCCCTCCACTTT.

V and J are TRBV5-4 and TRBJ1-1; D is unresolved. Looked up from germline, CDR1 is SGHNT and CDR2 is YYREEE (reference sequence). CDR3 length: 13 residues. V was pared by 4 bases and J by 3 bases, with 10 bases between. The CDR3 bases are TGTGCCAGCAGCACCGGTCGGTACACTGAAGCTTTCTTT. Translation gives CASSTGRYTEAFF.

The sample holds one count of this clone. The chain uses TRBV6-5 and TRBJ2-3; 8 positions agree with TRBD1. The length of the CDR3 is 14 residues. Germline V gives CDR1 MNHEY, CDR2 SVGAGI. After removal of 6 bases from V and 4 bases from J, the junction contained 6 bases not matched to a gene. As DNA, the CDR3 is TGTGCCAGCAGCTGGACAGGGAGTGCAGATACGCAGTATTTT. It yields the protein CASSWTGSADTQYF.

The chain links TRBV30 to TRBJ1-1, with D possibly being TRBD1 (6 bases). CDR3 length: 16 amino acids. V was cut by 2 bases and J by 1 base, with 17 bases left in between. Germline CDR1 and CDR2: GTSNPN and SVGIG (reference sequence). CDR3 residues: CAWSLRGGHPNTEAFF. CDR3 coding DNA: TGTGCCTGGAGTCTCCGAGGGGGACACCCGAACACTGAAGCTTTCTTT.

The rearrangement links TRBV6-1 to TRBJ1-5; maybe TRBD1 (6 bases). Trimming left V 3 bases short and J 6 bases short, with 12 bases between. CDR1 is MNHNS and CDR2 is SASEGT in the germline V gene. The CDR3 spans 14 residues. CDR3 nucleotide sequence: TGTGCCAGCAGTGATAACAGGGCCAGTCAGCCCCAGCATTTT. Amino acid sequence: CASSDNRASQPQHF.

The rearrangement uses TRBV5-1 and TRBJ1-4, with 8 bases that match TRBD1. J lost 5 bases, V lost 5 bases, and 5 bases had no gene match. Germline V gives CDR1 SGHRS, CDR2 YFSETQ. This CDR3 has 14 residues. This CDR3 is CASSWTGSNEKLFF. The CDR3 DNA is TGCGCCAGCAGTTGGACAGGGTCCAATGAAAAACTGTTTTTT.

This sequence joins TRBV11-2 and TRBJ2-1; TRBD1 might be the D (6 bases). V was shortened by 4 bases and J by 4 bases, with 17 bases between the two germline ends. Germline CDR1 is SGHAT and CDR2 is FQNNGV. The CDR3 sequence is 16 residues long. CDR3 DNA: TGTGCCAGCAGCTCAAGGGGGACGGTAAGGTACAATGAGCAGTTCTTC. Protein sequence: CASSSRGTVRYNEQFF.

The rearrangement links TRBV29-1 to TRBJ1-3, with D possibly TRBD1 on 5 matching bases. V was trimmed by 5 bases and J by 2 bases, leaving 16 bases between them. The germline gives CDR1 SQVTM, CDR2 ANQGSEA. CDR3 length: 15 amino acids. CDR3 coding DNA: TGCAGCGTTACAGCGGGGGTGACGGCTGGAAACACCATATATTTT. It yields the protein CSVTAGVTAGNTIYF.

CDR3: CAWRRLPAGTNEQFF. The CDR3 bases are TGTGCCTGGAGGCGCCTCCCAGCGGGAACCAATGAGCAGTTCTTC. The chain carries TRBV30 and TRBJ2-1; the match to TRBD2 covers 7 bases. Germline CDR1 GTSNPN, CDR2 SVGIG (reference sequence). This CDR3 is 15 amino acids long. Trimming removed 3 bases from V and 6 bases from J; junction bases left unmatched: 11. Based on the CDR3 plus reference TRBV30 and TRBJ2-1, the full variable domain is SQTIHQWPATLVQPVGSPLSLECTVEGTSNPNLYWYRQAAGRGLQLLFYSVGIGQISSEVPQNLSASRPQDRQFILSSKKLLLSDSGFYLCAWRRLPAGTNEQFFGPGTRLTVL.

This chain connects TRBV4-1 to TRBJ1-2, with D perhaps TRBD1 (6 bases). Germline CDR1 is MGHRA and CDR2 is YSYEKL. This CDR3 is 14 amino acids long. The V end was cut by 6 bases, the J end by 2 bases, with 13 bases between. Written as DNA, the CDR3 is TGCGCCAGCAGTCTTACCGACAGGAACTATGGCTACACCTTC. It is translated as CASSLTDRNYGYTF.

The count of this clone is one. The chain employs TRBV27 and TRBJ1-1, with D possibly TRBD1 on 6 matching bases. Germline CDR1 is MNHEY and CDR2 is SMNVEV (reference sequence). V lost 3 bases and J 5 bases, leaving 16 bases between the germline ends. The CDR3 consists of 15 residues. CDR3 in amino acids: CASSFEQTGNTEAFF. The CDR3 DNA follows: TGTGCCAGCAGTTTCGAACAAACAGGGAATACTGAAGCTTTCTTT.

The J gene is TRBJ2-1, the V gene TRBV19; TRBD2 agrees at 7 bases. This CDR3 has 13 residues. V lost 6 bases, J lost 3 bases, and 2 bases stayed unmatched. CDR1 and CDR2 (germline): LNHDA, SQIVND (reference sequence). CDR3 bases: TGTGCCAGTAGGGCTAGCGGCTACAATGAGCAGTTCTTC. Translation gives CASRASGYNEQFF.

This clone is a singleton in its sample. The V gene is TRBV6-1, the J gene TRBJ1-1, with D hard to call. Germline-derived CDR1 and CDR2 are MNHNS and SASEGT. The CDR3 contains 13 residues. Trimming took 5 bases from V and 1 from J, leaving 8 bases between them. The CDR3, as DNA: TGTGCCAGCAGTCCTGGGAGGAACACTGAAGCTTTCTTT. It is translated as CASSPGRNTEAFF.